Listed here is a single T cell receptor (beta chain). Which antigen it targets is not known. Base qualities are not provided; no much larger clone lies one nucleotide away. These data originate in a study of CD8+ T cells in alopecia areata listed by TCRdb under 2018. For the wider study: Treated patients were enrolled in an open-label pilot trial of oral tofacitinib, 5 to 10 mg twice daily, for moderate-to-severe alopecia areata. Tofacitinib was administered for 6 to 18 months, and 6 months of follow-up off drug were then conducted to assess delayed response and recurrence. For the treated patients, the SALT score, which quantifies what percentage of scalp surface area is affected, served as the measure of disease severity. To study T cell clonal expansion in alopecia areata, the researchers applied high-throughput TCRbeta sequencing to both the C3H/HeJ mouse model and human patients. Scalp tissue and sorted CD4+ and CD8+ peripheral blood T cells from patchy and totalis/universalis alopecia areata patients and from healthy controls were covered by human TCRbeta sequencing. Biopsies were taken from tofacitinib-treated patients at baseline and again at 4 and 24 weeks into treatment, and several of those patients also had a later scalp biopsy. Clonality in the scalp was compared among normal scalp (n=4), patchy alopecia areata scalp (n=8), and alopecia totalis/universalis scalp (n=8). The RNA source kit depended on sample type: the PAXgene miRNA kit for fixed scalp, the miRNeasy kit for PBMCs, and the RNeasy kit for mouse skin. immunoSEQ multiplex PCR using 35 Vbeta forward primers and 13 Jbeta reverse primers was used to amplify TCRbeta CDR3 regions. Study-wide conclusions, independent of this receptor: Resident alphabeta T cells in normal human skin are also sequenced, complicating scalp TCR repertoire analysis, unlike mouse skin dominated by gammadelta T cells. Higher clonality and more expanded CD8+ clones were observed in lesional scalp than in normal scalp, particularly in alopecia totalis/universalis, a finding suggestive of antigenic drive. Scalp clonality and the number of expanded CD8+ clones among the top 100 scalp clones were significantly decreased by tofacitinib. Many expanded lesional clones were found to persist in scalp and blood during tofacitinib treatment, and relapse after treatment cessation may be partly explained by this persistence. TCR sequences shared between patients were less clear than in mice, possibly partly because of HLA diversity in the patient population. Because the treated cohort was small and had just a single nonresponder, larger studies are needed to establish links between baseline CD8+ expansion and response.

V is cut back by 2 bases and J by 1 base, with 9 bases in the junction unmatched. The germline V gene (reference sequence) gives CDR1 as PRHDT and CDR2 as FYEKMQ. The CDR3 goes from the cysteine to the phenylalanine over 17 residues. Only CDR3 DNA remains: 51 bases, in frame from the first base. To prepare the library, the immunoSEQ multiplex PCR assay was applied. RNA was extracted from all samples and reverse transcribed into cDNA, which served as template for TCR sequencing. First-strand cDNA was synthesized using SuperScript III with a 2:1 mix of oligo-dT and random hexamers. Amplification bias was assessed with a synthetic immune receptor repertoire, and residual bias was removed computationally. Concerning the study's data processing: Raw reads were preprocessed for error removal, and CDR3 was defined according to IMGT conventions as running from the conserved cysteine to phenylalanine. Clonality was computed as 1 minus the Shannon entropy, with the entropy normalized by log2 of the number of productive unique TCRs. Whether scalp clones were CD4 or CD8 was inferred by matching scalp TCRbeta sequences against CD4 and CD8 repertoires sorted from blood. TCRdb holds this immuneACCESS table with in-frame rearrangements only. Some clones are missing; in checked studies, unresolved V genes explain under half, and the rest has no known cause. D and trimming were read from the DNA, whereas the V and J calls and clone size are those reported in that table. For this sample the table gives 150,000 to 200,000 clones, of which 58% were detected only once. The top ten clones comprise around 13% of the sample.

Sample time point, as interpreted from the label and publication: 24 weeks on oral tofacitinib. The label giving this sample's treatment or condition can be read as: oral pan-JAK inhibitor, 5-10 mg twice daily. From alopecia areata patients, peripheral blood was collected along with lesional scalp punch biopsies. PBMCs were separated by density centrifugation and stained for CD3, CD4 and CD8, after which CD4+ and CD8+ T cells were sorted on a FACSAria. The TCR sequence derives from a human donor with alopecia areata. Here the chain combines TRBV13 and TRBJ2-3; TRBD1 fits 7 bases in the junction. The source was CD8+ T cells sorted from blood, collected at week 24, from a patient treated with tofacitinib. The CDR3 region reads CASSLFEGAEGTDTQYF. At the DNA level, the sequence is TGTGCCAGCAGCTTATTTGAGGGGGCCGAGGGCACAGATACGCAGTATTTT. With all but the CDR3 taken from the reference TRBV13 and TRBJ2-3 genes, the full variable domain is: AAGVIQSPRHLIKEKRETATLKCYPIPRHDTVYWYQQGPGQDPQFLISFYEKMQSDKGSIPDRFSAQQFSDYHSELNMSSLELGDSALYFCASSLFEGAEGTDTQYFGPGTRLTVL.